The T cell receptor beta chain described here comes from a study of blood T cell repertoires in COVID-19. Looking at the study overall: Sites in the United States, Italy and Spain provided acute and convalescent COVID-19 samples. T cells, B-cell-depleted T cells, or PBMCs supplied cDNA or gDNA.

As originally analysed: Nucleated cell number was recorded as an estimate derived from reference gene primer amplification. Produced via immunoSEQ multiplex PCR; TCRdb's table is partial and in-frame only. V, J and clone size derive from that table, while D and trimming were established from the DNA sequence. The table includes 60,000 to 80,000 clones, roughly 84% detected once. Trimming cost V 5 bases and J 7 bases; bases outside gene matches: 5. The CDR3 runs 14 residues. Germline V gene lookup returns CDR1 LNHDA and CDR2 SQIVND (reference sequence). This chain links TRBV19 with TRBJ1-4; 9 bases fit TRBD1. Input material: peripheral blood. This clonotype originated in a man aged 50 to 60 with active COVID-19. CDR3 loop: CASSQDRGGEKLFF. CDR3 DNA: TGTGCCAGTAGTCAAGACAGGGGGGGTGAAAAACTGTTTTTT.